There are many counts of the clone carrying this TCR beta chain. A single record per CDR3 protein comes from TCRdb applying MiXCR to the 5' RACE reads. The table has about 67,000 distinct CDR3 sequences, more than 9% seen once; the top ten hold 3% to 4.5%. The data derive from a study of early T cells in non-severe SARS-CoV-2 infection. As for the study in general: Chains were unpaired, as sequencing was done on bulk RNA from unsorted whole blood.

This CDR3 spans 15 amino acids. V shed 2 bases and J shed 3 bases, with 13 bases lying between them. Germline V lookup: CDR1 MNHNY, CDR2 SVGAGI (reference sequence). Source material: whole blood. The chain has TRBV6-6 and TRBJ2-5; a weak D match, TRBD2 (6 bases). The source of this sequence is an adult who was a healthcare worker with PCR-confirmed SARS-CoV-2 infection or an uninfected control (not recorded which). The DNA for the CDR3 is TGTGCCAGCAGTTACCGGTTGAGGGAGGAAGAGACCCAGTACTTC. Its protein product is CASSYRLREEETQYF.